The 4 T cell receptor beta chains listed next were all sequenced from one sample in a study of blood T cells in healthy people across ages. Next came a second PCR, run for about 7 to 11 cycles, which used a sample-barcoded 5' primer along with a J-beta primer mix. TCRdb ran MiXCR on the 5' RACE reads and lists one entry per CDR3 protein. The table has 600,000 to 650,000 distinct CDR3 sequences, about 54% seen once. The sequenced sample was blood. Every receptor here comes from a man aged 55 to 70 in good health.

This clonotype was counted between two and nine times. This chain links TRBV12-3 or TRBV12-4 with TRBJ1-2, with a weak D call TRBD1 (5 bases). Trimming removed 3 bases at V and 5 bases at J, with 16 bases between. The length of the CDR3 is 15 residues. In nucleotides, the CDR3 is TGTGCCAGCAGTTTGGGCTCTGGGCCAGGGTATGGCTACACCTTC. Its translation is CASSLGSGPGYGYTF.

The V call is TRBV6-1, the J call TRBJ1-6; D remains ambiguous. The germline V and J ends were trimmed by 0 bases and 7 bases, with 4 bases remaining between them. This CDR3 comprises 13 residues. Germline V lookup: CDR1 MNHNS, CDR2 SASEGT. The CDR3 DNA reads TGTGCCAGCAGTGAAGCAGGGAATTCACCCCTCCACTTT. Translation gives CASSEAGNSPLHF.

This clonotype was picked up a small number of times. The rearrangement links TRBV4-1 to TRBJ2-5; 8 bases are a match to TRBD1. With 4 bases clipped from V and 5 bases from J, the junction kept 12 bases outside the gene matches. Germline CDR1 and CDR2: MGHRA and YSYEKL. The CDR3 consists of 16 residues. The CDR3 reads CASSRGGTGWEETQYF. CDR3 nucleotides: TGCGCCAGCAGCCGAGGCGGGACAGGTTGGGAGGAGACCCAGTACTTC.

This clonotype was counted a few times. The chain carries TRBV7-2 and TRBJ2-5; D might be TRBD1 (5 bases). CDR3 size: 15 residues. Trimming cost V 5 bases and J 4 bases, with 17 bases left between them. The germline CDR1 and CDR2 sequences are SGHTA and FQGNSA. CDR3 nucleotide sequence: TGTGCCAGCAGCCCCCCCAACCCAGGGCGAGAGACCCAGTACTTC. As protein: CASSPPNPGRETQYF.